The 25 T cell receptor beta chains in this list originate from one sample, sequenced in a study of T-cell reconstitution after alpha-beta-depleted transplantation in children. Unique molecular identifiers featured in how the TCRbeta library was prepared. TCRdb re-called the PCR reads through MiXCR, storing one row per CDR3 protein. The sample shows 600,000 to 700,000 distinct CDR3 sequences, about 12% of them seen only once. The starting material was PBMCs, obtained before TCRalphabeta/CD19-depleted stem cell transplant. These receptors came from a girl aged 2-10 years with congenital amegakaryocytic thrombocytopenia, due to receive a stem cell transplant.

This clonotype was counted at least ten times. The rearrangement joins TRBV12-3 or TRBV12-4 to TRBJ2-2; D may be TRBD2 (5 bases). Deletions cut 5 bases from V and 0 bases from J, with 10 bases between. The CDR3 consists of 15 residues. CDR3 in amino acids: CASSHRDSNTGELFF. The CDR3, as DNA: TGTGCCAGCAGTCACCGGGATTCGAACACCGGGGAGCTGTTTTTT.

This clonotype was seen ten or more times. The chain carries TRBV20-1 and TRBJ2-1; 11 bases align to TRBD2. The CDR3 extends over 15 amino acids. Germline trimming cut 3 bases from V and 6 bases from J; bases unmatched to any gene: 7. Germline assignment: CDR1 DFQATT and CDR2 SNEGSKA (reference sequence). Here the CDR3 reads CSASQTSGRPNEQFF. CDR3 DNA: TGCAGTGCTAGTCAAACTAGCGGGAGACCCAATGAGCAGTTCTTC.

This clonotype was detected only a few times. This chain links TRBV25-1 with TRBJ2-2, with 9 bases lining up with TRBD1. After removal of 6 bases from V and 0 bases from J, the junction contained 14 bases not matched to a gene. CDR1 and CDR2 (germline): MGHDK, SYGVNS. The CDR3 totals 19 residues. The CDR3 loop reads CASSRGTGFLSSNTGELFF. CDR3 nucleotides: TGTGCCAGCAGCCGCGGGACAGGGTTCTTATCCTCGAACACCGGGGAGCTGTTTTTT.

This clonotype appeared a few times. The chain uses TRBV5-1 and TRBJ2-1; no clear D. The CDR3 totals 13 residues. Between the trimmed V and J ends, which lost 6 bases and 6 bases, there was a span of 13 bases. Germline assignment: CDR1 SGHRS and CDR2 YFSETQ. CDR3 loop: CASMNLDLNEQFF. CDR3 nucleotide sequence: TGCGCCAGCATGAATTTGGATCTCAATGAGCAGTTCTTC.

This clonotype was seen at least ten times. This chain links TRBV7-9 with TRBJ1-4; D is perhaps TRBD1 (6 bases). Germline V CDR1 and CDR2: SEHNR, FQNEAQ (reference sequence). The CDR3 spans 12 residues. V gave up 4 bases and J gave up 11 bases, with 11 bases separating them. The CDR3 sequence: CASSSRTEKLFF. The CDR3 bases are TGTGCCAGCAGCTCCCGGACAGAGAAACTGTTTTTT.

A few counts support this clonotype. A read error may account for a junction end that differs from germline. The chain couples TRBV28 to TRBJ2-5; TRBD2 agrees at 9 bases. CDR1 is MDHEN, CDR2 SYDVKM, per germline. CDR3 length: 18 residues. CDR3 DNA sequence: TGTGCCAGCAGTTCTCTCCCGTTGGCGGGAGGGGGGCAAGACACCCAGTACTTC. Encoded protein: CASSSLPLAGGGQDTQYF.

This clonotype came up many times. The rearrangement uses TRBV5-1 and TRBJ2-7; D may match TRBD1 or TRBD2 (5 bases each). This CDR3 has 13 amino acids. Per germline, CDR1 SGHRS and CDR2 YFSETQ. V lost 6 bases to trimming and J lost 5 bases, with 15 bases between them. The CDR3 reads CASTEGSNNEQYF. The CDR3 DNA reads as TGCGCCAGCACCGAGGGGAGCAACAACGAGCAGTACTTC.

In this sample, this clonotype turned up a few times. V usage is TRBV7-9 and J usage is TRBJ2-7, with TRBD1 as a possible D gene (5 bases). V was clipped by 5 bases and J by 0 bases, with 11 bases between them. The V gene's germline CDR1 is SEHNR and CDR2 FQNEAQ (reference sequence). The CDR3 consists of 14 residues. CDR3 loop: CASSPRQRSYEQYF. In DNA, the CDR3 is TGTGCCAGCAGCCCTCGACAGCGCTCCTACGAGCAGTACTTC.

The V and J genes are TRBV5-1 and TRBJ1-1; D is uncertain. The V gene's germline CDR1 is SGHRS and CDR2 YFSETQ. CDR3 length: 14 amino acids. Trimming cost V 0 bases and J 7 bases, with 13 bases left between them. CDR3 bases: TGCGCCAGCAGCTTGGTTTTCGGGAACGGTGAAGCTTTCTTT. Encoded protein: CASSLVFGNGEAFF.

The rearrangement links TRBV5-1 to TRBJ2-2; D remains unclear. V was clipped by 1 base and J by 8 bases, with 9 bases between them. Germline assignment: CDR1 SGHRS and CDR2 YFSETQ. CDR3 size: 13 residues. CDR3 residues: CASSLTTRGELFF. CDR3 nucleotide sequence: TGCGCCAGCAGCTTGACTACTCGGGGGGAGCTGTTTTTT.

A word on this clonotype: A read error may explain this, as a much larger clone is one base away. The chain couples TRBV5-5 to TRBJ2-5; 9 positions match TRBD2. Germline V gene sequence: CDR1 SGHKS, CDR2 YYEKEE (reference sequence). After removal of 3 bases from V and 8 bases from J, the junction contained 11 bases not matched to a gene. The CDR3 consists of 15 residues. The CDR3 loop reads CASSSQRTSVDTQYF. The CDR3 coding sequence is TGTGCCAGCAGCTCCCAGAGGACTAGCGTGGACACCCAGTACTTC.

As regards this clonotype: Given a much more abundant clone one base away, this may be a read error. It is likely a read error, because the conserved phenylalanine at the end of the CDR3 is missing. The chain carries TRBV2 and TRBJ1-1; D may be TRBD1 (5 bases). Between the trimmed V and J ends, which lost 7 bases and 4 bases, there was a span of 13 bases. Germline-derived CDR1 and CDR2 are SNHLY and FYNNEI. The CDR3 has 13 amino acids. The CDR3 region has the DNA TGTGCCAGCACCAACCAGGGAGGCACTGAAGCTTTCATT. Translation gives CASTNQGGTEAFI.

This clonotype occurred many times. This rearrangement joins TRBV2 to TRBJ2-5; the match to TRBD2 covers 8 bases. CDR3 size: 14 residues. Trimming removed 3 bases from V and 5 bases from J; junction bases left unmatched: 5. In germline, CDR1 is SNHLY, CDR2 FYNNEI. As DNA, the CDR3 is TGTGCCAGCAGTGACGGGACTAGGCGGGAGACCCAGTACTTC. Translation gives CASSDGTRRETQYF.

This rearrangement joins TRBV20-1 to TRBJ2-7; D unresolved. CDR1 and CDR2 from the germline V gene are DFQATT and SNEGSKA (reference sequence). CDR3 length: 12 amino acids. Trimming pared 2 bases from V and 4 bases from J, leaving 9 bases between. CDR3 residues: CSARRVPYEQYF. The DNA for the CDR3 is TGCAGTGCTAGAAGGGTCCCATACGAGCAGTACTTC.

This chain's CDR3 is CASSLAPTIYEQYF. Written as DNA, the CDR3 is TGCGCCAGCAGCTTGGCCCCCACCATCTACGAGCAGTACTTC. J is TRBJ2-7 and V is TRBV5-1; D gene unclear. V was pared by 0 bases and J by 3 bases, with 10 bases between. CDR3 length equals 14 residues. CDR1 and CDR2 from the germline V gene are SGHRS and YFSETQ.

At least ten counts were recorded for this clonotype. J is TRBJ2-1 and V is TRBV20-1, with 10 bases aligning to TRBD2. The CDR3 runs to 18 residues. In germline, CDR1 is DFQATT, CDR2 SNEGSKA (reference sequence). The V segment lost 6 bases and the J segment 1 base; nucleotides outside the gene matches: 15. The CDR3 spells CSATRGLAGDMSYNEQFF. In nucleotides, the CDR3 is TGCAGTGCAACGCGGGGGCTAGCGGGGGACATGTCCTACAATGAGCAGTTCTTC.

This clonotype has just one count. CDR3 sequence reads: CASSADSGSSTDTQYF. CDR3 DNA: TGTGCCAGCAGCGCAGACAGCGGCTCTAGCACAGATACGCAGTATTTT. J is TRBJ2-3 and V is TRBV7-8; TRBD1 or TRBD2 may be the D gene (5 bases each). V lost 5 bases and J 0 bases, leaving 15 bases between the germline ends. Germline assignment: CDR1 SGHVS and CDR2 FQNEAQ. This CDR3 is 16 amino acids long.

With regard to this clonotype: This likely comes from a read error, as the CDR3 has no conserved phenylalanine or tryptophan at its end. The genes are TRBV12-3 or TRBV12-4 and TRBJ1-5; D is undetermined. The CDR3 runs to 11 residues. The ends were cut back, 3 bases at V and 6 bases at J, with 3 bases in the middle. CDR3 DNA sequence: TGTGCCAGCAGTTTTGGTCAGCCCCAGCATTAT. Translated, it gives CASSFGQPQHY.

This clonotype was picked up a small number of times. The V gene is TRBV9, the J gene TRBJ2-3, with D perhaps TRBD2 (5 bases). Trimming took off 5 bases at V and 4 bases at J, with 14 bases between the two ends. Germline lookup yields CDR1 SGDLS and CDR2 YYNGEE. This CDR3 is 14 amino acids long. The CDR3 spells CASRPGSGPDTQYF. DNA for the CDR3: TGTGCCAGCAGGCCGGGGTCTGGCCCAGATACGCAGTATTTT.

This clonotype was found many times. This chain connects TRBV7-9 to TRBJ2-1; TRBD2 matches at 13 bases. The trim removed 3 bases at V and 0 bases at J, leaving 11 bases unmatched. In germline, CDR1 is SEHNR, CDR2 FQNEAQ (reference sequence). The CDR3 length is 20 residues. CDR3 sequence: CASSFPRTSGSVSSYNEQFF. DNA of the CDR3: TGTGCCAGCAGCTTCCCCAGGACTAGCGGGAGTGTAAGCTCCTACAATGAGCAGTTCTTC.

This clonotype was picked up a small number of times. The chain joins TRBV5-1 to TRBJ2-3, with TRBD2 as a possible D gene (6 bases). Germline assignment: CDR1 SGHRS and CDR2 YFSETQ. Trimming shortened V by 4 bases and J by 3 bases, and 15 bases separated the two germline ends. This CDR3 has 15 amino acids. CDR3 residues: CASSPGVGETDTQYF. The CDR3 DNA follows: TGCGCCAGCAGCCCGGGAGTAGGAGAGACAGATACGCAGTATTTT.

The rearrangement joins TRBV5-1 to TRBJ2-2, with 7 bases matching TRBD1. V dropped 6 bases and J dropped 3; count of bases not matched to a gene: 5. Germline V gene sequence: CDR1 SGHRS, CDR2 YFSETQ. The CDR3 spans 14 residues. The CDR3 loop is CASTRTGHTGELFF. The CDR3 DNA reads as TGCGCCAGCACGCGGACAGGACACACCGGGGAGCTGTTTTTT.

The rearrangement uses TRBV5-6 and TRBJ2-7; a weak D match, TRBD2 (5 bases). The CDR3 is made up of 14 amino acids. Trimming removed 0 bases from V and 3 bases from J, with 10 bases in between. Germline V gene sequence: CDR1 SGHDT, CDR2 YYEEEE. The CDR3 here is CASSLGGGNYEQYF. The CDR3 nucleotides read TGTGCCAGCAGCTTGGGAGGAGGAAACTACGAGCAGTACTTC.

A few counts support this clonotype. The genes are TRBV15 and TRBJ2-3, with D possibly matching TRBD2 (5 bases). CDR1 and CDR2 from the germline V gene are LNHNV and YYDKDF (reference sequence). V lost 0 bases to trimming and J lost 4 bases, with 8 bases between them. The CDR3 is made up of 14 amino acids. The CDR3 DNA reads TGTGCCACCAGCAGAGATATGAGGGCAGATACGCAGTATTTT. Residues: CATSRDMRADTQYF.

This clonotype has at least ten counts. The J gene is TRBJ1-1, the V gene TRBV10-1, with 7 bases lining up with TRBD1. The CDR3 has 14 residues. Germline CDR1 is WNHNN and CDR2 is SYGVQD (reference sequence). The V and J ends lost 6 bases and 0 bases, in that order; junction bases with no gene match: 4. CDR3 DNA: TGCGCCAGCAGATCAGGGGGAATGAACACTGAAGCTTTCTTT. This translates into CASRSGGMNTEAFF.